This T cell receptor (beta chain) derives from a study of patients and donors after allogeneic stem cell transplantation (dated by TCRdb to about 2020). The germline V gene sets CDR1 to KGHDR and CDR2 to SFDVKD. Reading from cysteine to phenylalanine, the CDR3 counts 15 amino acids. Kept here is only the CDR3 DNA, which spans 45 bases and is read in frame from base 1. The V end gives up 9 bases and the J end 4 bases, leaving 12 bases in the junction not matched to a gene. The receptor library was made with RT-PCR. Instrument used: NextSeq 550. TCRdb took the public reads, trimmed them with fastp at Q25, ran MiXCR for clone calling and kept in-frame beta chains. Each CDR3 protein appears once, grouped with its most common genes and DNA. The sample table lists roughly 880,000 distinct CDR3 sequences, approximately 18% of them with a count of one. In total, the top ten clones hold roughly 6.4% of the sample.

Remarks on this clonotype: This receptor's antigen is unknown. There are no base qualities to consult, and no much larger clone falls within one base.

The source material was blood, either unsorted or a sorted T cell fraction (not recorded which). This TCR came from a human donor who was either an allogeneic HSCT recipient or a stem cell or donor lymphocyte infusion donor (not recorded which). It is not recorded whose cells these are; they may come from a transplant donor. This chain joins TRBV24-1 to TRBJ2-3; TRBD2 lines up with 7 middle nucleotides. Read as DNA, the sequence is TGTGCCACCGGTCTAGCGGACTTAGGGGCAGATACGCAGTATTTT. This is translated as CATGLADLGADTQYF.